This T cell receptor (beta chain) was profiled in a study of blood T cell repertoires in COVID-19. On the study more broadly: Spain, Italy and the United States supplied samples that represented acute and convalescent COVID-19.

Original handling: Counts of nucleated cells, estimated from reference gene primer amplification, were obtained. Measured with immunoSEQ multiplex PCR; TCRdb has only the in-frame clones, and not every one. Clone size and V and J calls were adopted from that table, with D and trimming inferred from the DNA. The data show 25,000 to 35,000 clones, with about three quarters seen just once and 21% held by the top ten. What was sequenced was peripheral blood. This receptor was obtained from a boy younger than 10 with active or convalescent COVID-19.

The DNA of the CDR3 is TGTGCCAGCAGTTCGTTAGCGGGAGTTGAGTTCCCTCAGTTCTTC. It yields the protein CASSSLAGVEFPQFF. This sequence joins TRBV28 and TRBJ2-1; 9 bases map to TRBD2. There are 15 residues in the CDR3. J gave up 13 bases and V 4 bases, and 14 bases lay outside the gene matches. Germline assignment: CDR1 MDHEN and CDR2 SYDVKM.